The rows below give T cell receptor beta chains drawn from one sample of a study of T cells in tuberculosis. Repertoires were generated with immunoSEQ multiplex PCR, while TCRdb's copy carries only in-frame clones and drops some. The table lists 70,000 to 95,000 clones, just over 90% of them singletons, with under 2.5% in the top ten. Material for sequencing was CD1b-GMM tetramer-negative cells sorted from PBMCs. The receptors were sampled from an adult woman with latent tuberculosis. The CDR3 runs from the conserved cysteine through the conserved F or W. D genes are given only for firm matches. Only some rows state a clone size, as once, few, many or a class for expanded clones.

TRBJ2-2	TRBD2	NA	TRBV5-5	TGTGCCAGCAGCTCAACTAGCGGGGGGGCTTTTACCGGGGAGCTGTTTTTT	CASSSTSGGAFTGELFF
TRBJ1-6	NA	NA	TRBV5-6	TGTGCCAGCAGCTTGGGGGCCTCACCCCTCCACTTT	CASSLGASPLHF
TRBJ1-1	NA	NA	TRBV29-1	TGCACCGCGGGGGACACTGAAGCTTTCTTT	CTAGDTEAFF
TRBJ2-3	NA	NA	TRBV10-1	TGCGAGGGGGAGGGGGGGAGGGAAGGAGATACGCAGTATTTT	CEGEGGREGDTQYF
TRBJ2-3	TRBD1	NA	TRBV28	TGTGCCAGCAGTTTTCCCGGGACAGGGGGCTCAGATACGCAGTATTTT	CASSFPGTGGSDTQYF
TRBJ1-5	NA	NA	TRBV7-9	TGTGCCAGCAGCTTAGAGACAGGCCCCCGGAGGCCCCAGCATTTT	CASSLETGPRRPQHF
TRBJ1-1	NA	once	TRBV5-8	TGTGCCAGCAGCTTTTGGAGGAACACTGAAGCTTTCTTT	CASSFWRNTEAFF
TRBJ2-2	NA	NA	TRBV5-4	NA	CASSLASVAVPAGELFF
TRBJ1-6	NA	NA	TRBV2	TGTGCCAGCAGGCAGGGTGCCCACTTT	CASRQGAHF
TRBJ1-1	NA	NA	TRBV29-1	TGCAGCGTCCTAATGGGCTCGGTGGTGCCTGAAGCTTTCTTT	CSVLMGSVVPEAFF
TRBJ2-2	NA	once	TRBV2	TGTGCCAGCAGTTCCGACAGTGGGGCCGGGGAGCTGTTTTTT	CASSSDSGAGELFF
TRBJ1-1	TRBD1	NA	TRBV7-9	TGTGCCAGCAGCCCAGGGGGTAGGACTGAAGCTTTCTTT	CASSPGGRTEAFF
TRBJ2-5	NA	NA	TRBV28	TGTGCCAGCAGTCGCAGGTTAGGCCAAGAGACCCAGTACTTC	CASSRRLGQETQYF
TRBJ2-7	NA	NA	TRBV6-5	TGTGCCAGCAGTTACTCCCGGGGGGCTTCCTACGAGCAGTACTTC	CASSYSRGASYEQYF
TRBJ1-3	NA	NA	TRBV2	TGTGCCAGCAGTGTTGCGGGGGGAAACACCATATATTTT	CASSVAGGNTIYF
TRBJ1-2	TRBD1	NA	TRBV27	TGTGCCAGCAGGTACGGGACAGATGACGGCTACACCTTC	CASRYGTDDGYTF
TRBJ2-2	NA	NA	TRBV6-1	TGTGCCAGCAGTGAAGCGCTTATGGGGCCGCCGAACACCGGGGAGCTGTTTTTT	CASSEALMGPPNTGELFF
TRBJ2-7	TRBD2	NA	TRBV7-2	TGTGCCAGCAGCCAAGCTCCTAGCGGGCACCCCTACGAGCAGTACTTC	CASSQAPSGHPYEQYF
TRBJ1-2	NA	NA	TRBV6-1	TGTGCCACTTCTCAAGTACAGCCAAACTATGGCTACACCTTC	CATSQVQPNYGYTF
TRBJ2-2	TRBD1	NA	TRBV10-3	TGTGCCATCAGAGGGGGCGCGGACACCGGGGAGCTGTTTTTT	CAIRGGADTGELFF